This TCR beta chain was profiled in a study of cytomegalovirus exposure and HLA in healthy donors. Background on the study: An earlier analysis found 95 million to 140 million unique TCR beta sequences from 200 million or so T cells. The early release's HLA-typed donors yielded 80 million to 95 million unique TCRs. Study-level results: A later analysis, which compared TCR beta chains of equal frequency, found the HLA-associated ones more clonally expanded.

The PCR employed 60 Vbeta primers together with 13 Jbeta primers. The method was immunoSEQ multiplex PCR; TCRdb's version includes in-frame clones alone and lacks a portion of them. The sample gives 130,000 or so clones, roughly 76% of which show up once; 2.1% is in the top ten. Germline CDR1 reads SGHRS; CDR2 reads YFSETQ. The CDR3 runs 14 residues. The J segment lost 3 bases and the V segment lost 4 bases, leaving 1 base of the junction unmatched. With respect to this clone: Its specificity is not known.

Each donor was healthy, and each was a bone marrow donor. The TCR was taken from a man younger than 40 in good health and CMV-seronegative. The chain combines TRBV5-1 with TRBJ2-2; 9 positions agree with TRBD1. Sequencing was done on a sample of PBMCs. CDR3 loop: CASSRQGDTGELFF. DNA of the CDR3: TGCGCCAGCAGCAGACAGGGGGACACCGGGGAGCTGTTTTTT. The full variable domain, its missing parts supplied by reference TRBV5-1 and TRBJ2-2, is KAGVTQTPRYLIKTRGQQVTLSCSPISGHRSVSWYQQTPGQGLQFLFEYFSETQRNKGNFPGRFSGRQFSNSRSEMNVSTLELGDSALYLCASSRQGDTGELFFGEGSRLTVL.